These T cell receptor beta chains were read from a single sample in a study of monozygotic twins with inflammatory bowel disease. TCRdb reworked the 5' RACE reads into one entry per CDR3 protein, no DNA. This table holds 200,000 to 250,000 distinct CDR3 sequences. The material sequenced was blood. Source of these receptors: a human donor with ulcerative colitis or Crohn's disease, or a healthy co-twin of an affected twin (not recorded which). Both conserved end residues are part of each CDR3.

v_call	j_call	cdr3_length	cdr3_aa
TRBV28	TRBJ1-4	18	CASSLSRRIEATNEKLFF
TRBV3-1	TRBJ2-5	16	CASSQGDSSAQETQYF
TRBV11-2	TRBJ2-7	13	CASSFGAGNEQYF
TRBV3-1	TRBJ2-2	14	CASSGQGRTGELFF
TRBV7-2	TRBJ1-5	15	CASSFSGTGGQPQHF
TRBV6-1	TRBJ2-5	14	CASSSGGAQETQYF
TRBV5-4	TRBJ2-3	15	CASSLGRGGSDTQYF
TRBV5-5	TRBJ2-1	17	CASSLDSTSGRWNEQFF
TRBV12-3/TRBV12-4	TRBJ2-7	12	CASSQTRHEQYF
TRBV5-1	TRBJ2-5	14	CASRLQVGQETQYF
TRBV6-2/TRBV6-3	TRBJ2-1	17	CASTLGLAGVRGNEQFF
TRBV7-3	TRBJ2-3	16	CASSFTSGRGPDTQYF
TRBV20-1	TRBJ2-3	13	CSAIGPAADTQYF
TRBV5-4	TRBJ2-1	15	CASSSPSGRNNEQFF
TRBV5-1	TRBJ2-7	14	CASSSGTGSYEQYF
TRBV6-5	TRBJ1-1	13	CASSYSQNTEAFF
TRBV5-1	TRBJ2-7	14	CASSRGGAAPEQYF
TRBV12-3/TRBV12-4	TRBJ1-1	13	CASSLWEGTEAFF
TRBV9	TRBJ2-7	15	CASSVSDGGPYEQYF
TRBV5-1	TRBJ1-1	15	CASSQGKPLVTEAFF
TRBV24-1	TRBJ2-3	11	CATSGEDTQYF
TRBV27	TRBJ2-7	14	CASSAGLRMSEQYF
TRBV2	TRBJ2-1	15	CASSERLAGGNEQFF
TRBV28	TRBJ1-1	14	CASSLWDINTEAFF
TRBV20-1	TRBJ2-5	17	CSASRGGAGGDGETQYF
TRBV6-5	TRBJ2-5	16	CASSSGTPYVGETQYF
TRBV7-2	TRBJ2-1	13	CAHRPSSYNEQFF
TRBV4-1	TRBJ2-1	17	CASSQGLSGGAYDEQFF
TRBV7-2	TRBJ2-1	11	CASSSDNEQFF
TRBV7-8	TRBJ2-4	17	CASSLDSGLRAKNIQYF
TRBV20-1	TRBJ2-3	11	CSAKGSDTQYF
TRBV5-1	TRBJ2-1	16	CASSLSLAGGLGEQFF
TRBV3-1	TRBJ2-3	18	CASSRTRAGGASTDTQYF
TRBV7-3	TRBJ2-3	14	CASSFRGGTDTQYF
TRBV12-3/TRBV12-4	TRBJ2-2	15	CASISGLPNTGELFF
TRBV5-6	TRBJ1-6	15	CASSRDGRQNSPLHF
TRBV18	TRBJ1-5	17	CASSPIYVPDSNQPQHF
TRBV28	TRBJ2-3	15	CASREGLAGLDTQYF
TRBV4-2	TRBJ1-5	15	CASSQDRAGLQPQHF
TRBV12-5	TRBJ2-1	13	CASGLIFYNEQFF
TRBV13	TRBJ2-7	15	CASSFPGRNSYEQYF
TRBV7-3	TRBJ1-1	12	CASSADRGRLFF
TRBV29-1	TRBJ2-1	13	CSGTAAPYNEQFF
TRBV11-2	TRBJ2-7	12	CASSPGPLEQYF
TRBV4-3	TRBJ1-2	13	CASSQGTGPGYTF
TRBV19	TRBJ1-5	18	CASSIPGARSRSNQPQHF
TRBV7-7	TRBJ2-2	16	CASSLRATSNTGELFF
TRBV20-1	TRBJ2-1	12	CSASRTDNEQFF
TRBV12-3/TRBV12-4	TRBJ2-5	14	CASSFRDRRETQYF
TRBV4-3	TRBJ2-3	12	CASSQGRDTQYF
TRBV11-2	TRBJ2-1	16	CASSFLLAGGLNEQFF